This T cell receptor (beta chain) emerged from a study of technical replicates of blood from a few donors. Data came from immunoSEQ multiplex PCR; TCRdb stores just in-frame clones and leaves some out. The repertoire holds 62,000 or so clones, approximately 86% seen once, with under 6.5% in the top ten. The sequencing input was PBMCs. The TCR sequence derives from a human donor in good health. Some clones in this sample may be carry-over from other donors' samples.

The CDR3: CASSFDRVSGNTIYF. CDR3 nucleotide sequence: TGTGCCAGCAGCTTCGACAGGGTCTCTGGAAACACCATATATTTT. The V and J genes are TRBV7-3 and TRBJ1-3, with 7 bases matching TRBD1. V lost 3 bases to trimming and J lost 0 bases; unmatched junction nucleotides: 2. Germline assignment: CDR1 SGHTA and CDR2 FQGTGA. The CDR3 runs 15 residues.